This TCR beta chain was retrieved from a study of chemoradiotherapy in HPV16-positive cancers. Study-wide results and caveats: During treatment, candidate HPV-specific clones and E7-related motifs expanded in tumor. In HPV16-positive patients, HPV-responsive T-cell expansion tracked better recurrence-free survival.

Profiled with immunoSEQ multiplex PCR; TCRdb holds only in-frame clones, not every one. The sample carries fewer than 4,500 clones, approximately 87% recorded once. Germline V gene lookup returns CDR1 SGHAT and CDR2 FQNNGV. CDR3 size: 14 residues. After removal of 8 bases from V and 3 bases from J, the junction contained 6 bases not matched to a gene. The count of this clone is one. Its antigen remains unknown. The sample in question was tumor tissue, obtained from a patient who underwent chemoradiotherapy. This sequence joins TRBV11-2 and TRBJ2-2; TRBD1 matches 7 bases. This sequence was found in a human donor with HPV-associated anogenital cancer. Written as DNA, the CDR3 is TGTGCCAGCGCAGGGACAGCGGACACCGGGGAGCTGTTTTTT. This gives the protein CASAGTADTGELFF.